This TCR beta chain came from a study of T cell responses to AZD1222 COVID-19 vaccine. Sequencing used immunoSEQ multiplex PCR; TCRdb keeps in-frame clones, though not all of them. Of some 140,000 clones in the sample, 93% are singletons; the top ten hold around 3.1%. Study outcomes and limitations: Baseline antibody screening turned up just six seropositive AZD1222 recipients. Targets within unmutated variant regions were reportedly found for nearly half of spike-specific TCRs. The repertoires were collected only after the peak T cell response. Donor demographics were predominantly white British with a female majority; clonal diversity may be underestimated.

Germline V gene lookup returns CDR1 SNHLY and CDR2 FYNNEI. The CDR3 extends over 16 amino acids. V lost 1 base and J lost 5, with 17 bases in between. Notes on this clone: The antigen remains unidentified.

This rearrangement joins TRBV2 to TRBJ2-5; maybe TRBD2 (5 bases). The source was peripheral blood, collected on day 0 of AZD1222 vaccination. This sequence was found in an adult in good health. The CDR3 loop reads CASSEVGEGFGETQYF. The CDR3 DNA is TGTGCCAGCAGTGAAGTCGGAGAGGGCTTTGGGGAGACCCAGTACTTC.